This entry lists 20 T cell receptor beta chains sequenced from one sample in a study of T cells in Graves' hyperthyroidism and ophthalmopathy. The TCR beta CDR3 regions underwent amplification using RNA transcripts as the source. HTBI primers were the set used in a first-round RT-PCR of the TCR CDR3. TCRdb reprocessed the multiplex PCR reads with MiXCR, giving one entry per CDR3 protein. Of 550,000 to 600,000 distinct CDR3 sequences in the sample, over 15% are singletons; the top ten hold about 18%. Sequenced: blood. The source is a young woman with Graves' hyperthyroidism.

This clonotype was found many times. This chain connects TRBV12-3 or TRBV12-4 to TRBJ1-2; weak D call: TRBD1 (5 bases). V was trimmed by 2 bases and J by 4 bases, leaving 8 bases between them. The CDR3 runs 13 residues. In nucleotides, the CDR3 is TGTGCCAGCAGTTTAAGGGGCGCCTATGGCTACACCTTC. As protein: CASSLRGAYGYTF.

CDR3 residues: CAWIPDTYTGELFF. CDR3 bases: TGTGCCTGGATCCCGGACACTTACACCGGGGAGCTGTTTTTT. This chain joins TRBV30 and TRBJ2-2; a weak D match, TRBD1 (5 bases). The CDR3 covers 14 residues. Germline CDR1 is GTSNPN and CDR2 is SVGIG (reference sequence). Trimming stripped 4 bases from V and 3 bases from J, with 12 bases between.

Worth noting for this clonotype: A much larger clone lies one base from this, so it may be a read error. The chain uses TRBV20-1 and TRBJ2-7; 7 nucleotides agree with TRBD1. This CDR3 spans 16 amino acids. Germline loops: CDR1 DFQATT, CDR2 SNEGSKA (reference sequence). This CDR3 reads CSGTSGGPVTSYEPYF. CDR3 DNA sequence: TGCAGTGGTACTTCAGGGGGTCCGGTTACCTCCTACGAGCCGTACTTC.

This chain joins TRBV28 and TRBJ2-3, with a tentative D call TRBD2 (5 bases). The length of the CDR3 is 14 residues. The V end lost 3 bases, the J end lost 6 bases, and 13 bases lay between the germline ends. Germline lookup yields CDR1 MDHEN and CDR2 SYDVKM. The CDR3: CASSLEDPRDTQYF. The CDR3 nucleotides are TGTGCCAGCAGTTTGGAGGACCCTCGGGATACGCAGTATTTT.

The chain employs TRBV24-1 and TRBJ2-5; D might be TRBD1 (6 bases). Germline CDR1 is KGHDR and CDR2 is SFDVKD. Trimming pared 4 bases from V and 5 bases from J, leaving 19 bases between. The CDR3 length is 16 residues. The chain's CDR3 is CATSETGTSRRETQYF. The CDR3 DNA reads TGTGCCACCAGTGAAACCGGGACATCGAGACGGGAGACCCAGTACTTC.

This clonotype turned up a few times. V usage is TRBV6-1 and J usage is TRBJ1-4; D uncertain. Trimming shortened V by 5 bases and J by 8 bases, and 12 bases separated the two germline ends. The CDR3 has 13 amino acids. Germline-derived CDR1 and CDR2 are MNHNS and SASEGT. CDR3 in amino acids: CASSTRLLEKLFF. In DNA form, the CDR3 reads TGTGCCAGCAGTACACGACTGCTCGAAAAACTGTTTTTT.

The V gene is TRBV24-1, the J gene TRBJ2-5; 7 positions match TRBD2. From germline, CDR1 is KGHDR and CDR2 SFDVKD. The CDR3 length is 17 residues. V lost 2 bases to trimming and J lost 2 bases; unmatched junction nucleotides: 10. CDR3 in DNA: TGTGCCACCAGTGATTCCCCGGAGGCTAGCGGACAAGAGACCCAGTACTTC. Its protein product is CATSDSPEASGQETQYF.

This clonotype was seen only a few times. The V call is TRBV29-1, the J call TRBJ2-1, with unresolved D. CDR3 size: 12 residues. Between the trimmed V and J ends, which lost 7 bases and 9 bases, there was a span of 16 bases. CDR1 is SQVTM and CDR2 is ANQGSEA in the germline V gene. This chain's CDR3 is CSAGSLYSEQFF. The CDR3, as DNA: TGCAGCGCCGGTAGTCTATATAGTGAGCAGTTCTTC.

This chain joins TRBV28 and TRBJ2-1, with D possibly being TRBD2 (5 bases). V was clipped by 6 bases and J by 7 bases, with 16 bases between them. The germline gives CDR1 MDHEN, CDR2 SYDVKM. This CDR3 contains 14 residues. CDR3 bases: TGTGCCAGCAGGAGTTACCGGGGTAGAAATGAGCAGTTCTTC. It codes for CASRSYRGRNEQFF.

This clonotype has a handful of counts. The chain links TRBV4-3 to TRBJ1-1; 8 bases fit TRBD1. The V gene's germline CDR1 is LGHNA and CDR2 YSLEER. The CDR3 contains 15 residues. V dropped 0 bases and J dropped 8; count of bases not matched to a gene: 8. CDR3 residues: CASSQDRTGFEEAFF. The CDR3 nucleotides read TGCGCCAGCAGCCAAGACAGGACAGGGTTCGAGGAAGCTTTCTTT.

This sequence joins TRBV20-1 and TRBJ2-4; possibly TRBD1 for D (5 bases). V shed 5 bases and J shed 3 bases, with 14 bases lying between them. Germline V lookup: CDR1 DFQATT, CDR2 SNEGSKA (reference sequence). The CDR3 runs 14 residues. CDR3 loop: CSAANRFDKNIQYF. The CDR3 DNA reads TGCAGTGCTGCGAACAGGTTTGACAAAAACATTCAGTACTTC.

In its sample, this clonotype was seen a few times. The chain employs TRBV20-1 and TRBJ1-4, with D unclear. Germline CDR1 DFQATT, CDR2 SNEGSKA (reference sequence). The V gene lost 7 bases and the J gene lost 5 bases, with 11 bases spanning the gap. The CDR3 loop spans 12 amino acids. The CDR3 region is CSVLGPNEKLFF. CDR3 sequence (DNA): TGCAGTGTGTTGGGCCCCAATGAAAAACTGTTTTTT.

The chain employs TRBV12-3 or TRBV12-4 and TRBJ2-1; D is undetermined. V gave up 11 bases and J gave up 0 bases, with 14 bases separating them. CDR3 length equals 14 residues. The CDR3 region is CALGQEDSYNEQFF. For the CDR3, the DNA is TGTGCCCTCGGCCAAGAAGACTCCTACAATGAGCAGTTCTTC.

In this sample, this clonotype turned up many times. In DNA form, the CDR3 reads TGTGCCAGCATCCGTACTAGCGGGGGCCCTACGAGCTCCTACAATGAGCAGTTCTTC. The encoded protein is CASIRTSGGPTSSYNEQFF. V and J are TRBV2 and TRBJ2-1; 11 nucleotides match TRBD2. Germline V lookup: CDR1 SNHLY, CDR2 FYNNEI. CDR3 size: 19 residues. Trimming cost V 7 bases and J 0 bases; bases outside gene matches: 14. The whole variable domain, remainder taken from reference TRBV2 and TRBJ2-1, is EPEVTQTPSHQVTQMGQEVILRCVPISNHLYFYWYRQILGQKVEFLVSFYNNEISEKSEIFDDQFSVERPDGSNFTLKIRSTKLEDSAMYFCASIRTSGGPTSSYNEQFFGPGTRLTVL.

The chain carries TRBV20-1 and TRBJ2-5, with 12 bases that match TRBD2. CDR3 length: 17 residues. The V gene end was trimmed by 3 bases and the J gene end by 2 bases; junction bases not matched to a gene: 10. Germline CDR1 DFQATT, CDR2 SNEGSKA (reference sequence). In DNA form, the CDR3 reads TGCAGTGCTAGCGTAGGACTAGCGGGGAGGGTGCAAGAGACCCAGTACTTC. Its protein is CSASVGLAGRVQETQYF.

This clonotype turned up a few times. The chain recombines TRBV25-1 with TRBJ1-1; D call uncertain. Trimming took 7 bases from V and 3 from J, leaving 18 bases between them. The germline CDR1 and CDR2 sequences are MGHDK and SYGVNS. This CDR3 is built from 15 residues. Here the CDR3 DNA reads TGTGCCAGCAATGAGAACCGAGGGTTGGACACTGAAGCTTTCTTT. Amino acid sequence: CASNENRGLDTEAFF.

This clonotype was picked up many times. The J gene is TRBJ2-5, the V gene TRBV12-3 or TRBV12-4; D is unclear. Trimming left V 6 bases short and J 2 bases short, with 10 bases between. CDR3 length equals 13 residues. The CDR3 sequence is CASRRVGQETQYF. The CDR3 coding sequence is TGTGCCAGCAGACGTGTAGGTCAAGAGACCCAGTACTTC.

This clonotype has a count of ten or more. This rearrangement joins TRBV3-1 to TRBJ1-1; 8 bases align to TRBD1. The CDR3 extends over 17 amino acids. Germline trimming cut 0 bases from V and 0 bases from J; bases unmatched to any gene: 6. The germline gives CDR1 LGHDT, CDR2 YNNKEL (reference sequence). CDR3 residues: CASSQDTGGSLNTEAFF. CDR3 nucleotides: TGTGCCAGCAGCCAAGATACAGGGGGGTCTTTGAACACTGAAGCTTTCTTT.

In its sample, this clonotype was seen a few times. The CDR3 loop is CASSSGQGGHYGYTF. In DNA form, the CDR3 reads TGTGCCAGCAGTTCCGGACAGGGCGGCCACTATGGCTACACCTTC. The chain couples TRBV5-6 to TRBJ1-2, with TRBD1 matching 8 bases. The junction had 9 bases not matched to a gene; V was cut back by 5 bases and J by 3 bases. Germline values: CDR1 SGHDT, CDR2 YYEEEE. This CDR3 spans 15 amino acids.

This clonotype occurred a few times. The chain combines TRBV24-1 with TRBJ2-1; 8 bases agree with TRBD1. J lost 7 bases, V lost 2 bases, and 9 bases had no gene match. The CDR3 sequence is 16 residues long. Germline V CDR1 and CDR2: KGHDR, SFDVKD. The CDR3 protein is CATSDSRGQGNNEQFF. CDR3 sequence (DNA): TGTGCCACCAGTGATTCACGAGGACAGGGAAATAATGAGCAGTTCTTC.